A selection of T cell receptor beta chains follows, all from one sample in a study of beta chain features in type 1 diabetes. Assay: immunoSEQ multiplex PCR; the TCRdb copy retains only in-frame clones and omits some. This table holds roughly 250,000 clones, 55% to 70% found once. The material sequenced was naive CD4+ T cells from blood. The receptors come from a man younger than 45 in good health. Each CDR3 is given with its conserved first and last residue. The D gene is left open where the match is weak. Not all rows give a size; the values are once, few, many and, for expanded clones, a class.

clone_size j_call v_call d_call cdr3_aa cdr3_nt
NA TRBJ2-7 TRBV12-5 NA CASGLNERIEQYF TGTGCTAGTGGTTTAAATGAGAGGATTGAGCAGTACTTC
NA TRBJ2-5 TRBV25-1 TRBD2 CASSGLAAGETQYF TGTGCCAGCAGTGGACTAGCGGCGGGGGAGACCCAGTACTTC
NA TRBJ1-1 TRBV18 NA CASSVDTSEAFF TGTGCCAGCTCAGTTGACACCTCTGAAGCTTTCTTT
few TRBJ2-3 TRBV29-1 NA CSVEVVSSTDTQYF TGCAGCGTTGAAGTCGTTAGTAGCACAGATACGCAGTATTTT
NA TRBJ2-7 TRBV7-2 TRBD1 CASSFATVPGQPYEQYF TGTGCCAGCAGCTTTGCTACTGTACCGGGACAGCCCTACGAGCAGTACTTC
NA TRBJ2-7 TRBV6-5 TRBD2 CASSYTLAGPYEQYF TGTGCCAGCAGTTACACACTAGCGGGACCGTACGAGCAGTACTTC
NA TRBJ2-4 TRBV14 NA CASSQDRRIQYF TGTGCCAGCAGCCAAGATCGGAGGATTCAGTACTTC
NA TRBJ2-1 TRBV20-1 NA CSARADIEQFF TGCAGTGCTAGAGCGGACATTGAGCAGTTCTTC
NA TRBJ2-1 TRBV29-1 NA CSVRTPPKNEQFF TGCAGCGTCCGGACACCCCCTAAAAATGAGCAGTTCTTC
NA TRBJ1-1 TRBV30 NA CAWQGNGFTEAFF TGTGCCTGGCAAGGGAACGGTTTCACTGAAGCTTTCTTT
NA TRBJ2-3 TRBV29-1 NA CSVRRRLSTDTQYF TGCAGCGTTCGGAGGAGACTGAGCACAGATACGCAGTATTTT
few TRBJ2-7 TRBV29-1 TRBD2 CSVVRGRVTEQYF TGCAGCGTTGTTCGGGGGAGGGTAACCGAGCAGTACTTC
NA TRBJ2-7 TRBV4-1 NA CASGGWWGRGAYEQYF TGCGCCAGCGGGGGATGGTGGGGAAGGGGTGCCTACGAGCAGTACTTC
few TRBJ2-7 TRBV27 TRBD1 CASSPLPTGIYEQYF TGTGCCAGCAGTCCACTCCCGACAGGGATTTACGAGCAGTACTTC
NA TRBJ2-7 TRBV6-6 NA CASHSSAGGQSYEQYF TGTGCCAGCCACTCTTCAGCGGGCGGGCAGTCCTACGAGCAGTACTTC
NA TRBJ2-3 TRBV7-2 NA CASSLRRSSPPGSQYF TGTGCCAGCAGCTTACGCCGCTCCTCCCCACCGGGGTCGCAGTATTTT
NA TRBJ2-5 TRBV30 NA CAWRGRASETQYF TGTGCCTGGAGGGGACGGGCGTCGGAGACCCAGTACTTC
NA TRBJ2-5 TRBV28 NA CASSLGTGQTQYF TGTGCCAGCAGTCTCGGGACGGGACAGACCCAGTACTTC
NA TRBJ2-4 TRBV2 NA CASSPQALNQLAKNIQYF TGTGCCAGCAGTCCTCAGGCCCTAAATCAACTAGCCAAAAACATTCAGTACTTC
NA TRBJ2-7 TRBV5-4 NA CASSTRTAYEQYF TGTGCCAGCAGCACCCGGACAGCATACGAGCAGTACTTC
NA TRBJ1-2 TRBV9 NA CASSVTASYGYTF TGTGCCAGCAGCGTAACTGCTTCCTATGGCTACACCTTC
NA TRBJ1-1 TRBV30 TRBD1 CAWRDRGNTEAFF TGTGCCTGGAGGGACAGGGGGAACACTGAAGCTTTCTTT
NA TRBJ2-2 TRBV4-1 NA CASSQEVSLGTNTGELFF TGCGCCAGCAGCCAAGAGGTCAGCCTAGGAACGAACACCGGGGAGCTGTTTTTT
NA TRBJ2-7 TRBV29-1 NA CSVEQGTPYEQYF TGCAGCGTTGAACAGGGTACCCCCTACGAGCAGTACTTC
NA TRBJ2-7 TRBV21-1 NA CASRGGTGSYEQYF TGTGCCAGCAGGGGAGGGACAGGTAGCTACGAGCAGTACTTC
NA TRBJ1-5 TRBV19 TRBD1 CASRQGLSNQPQHF TGTGCCAGTAGACAGGGGTTGAGCAATCAGCCCCAGCATTTT
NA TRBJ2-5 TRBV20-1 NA CSPYRETQYF TGCAGTCCGTATCGGGAGACCCAGTACTTC